Each of the 15 T cell receptor beta chains below was sequenced from the same sample in a study of blood T cells in healthy people across ages. Primers used in a second PCR of about 7 to 12 cycles were a sample-barcoded 5' primer and a J-beta primer mix. MiXCR, run by TCRdb on the 5' RACE reads, gives a single entry per CDR3 protein. The table shows roughly 800,000 distinct CDR3 sequences, with about 26% occurring only once. This sample was shared with a second study, whose subject was T cells of mothers and their children.

Sequencing was carried out using blood. The receptors stem from a boy younger than 18 in good health.

The chain combines TRBV6-6 with TRBJ1-4; 8 positions agree with TRBD1. Germline V lookup: CDR1 MNHNY, CDR2 SVGAGI (reference sequence). The V segment lost 5 bases and the J segment 7 bases; nucleotides outside the gene matches: 6. The CDR3 is made up of 14 amino acids. As DNA, the CDR3 is TGTGCCAGCAGTGTGGGGACAGGTAGTGAAAAACTGTTTTTT. It specifies CASSVGTGSEKLFF.

This chain joins TRBV7-9 and TRBJ2-1; D is unresolved. CDR1 is SEHNR, CDR2 FQNEAQ, per germline (reference sequence). The CDR3 length is 11 residues. V lost 2 bases and J 8 bases, leaving 4 bases between the germline ends. CDR3 bases: TGTGCCAGCAGCTTAATGGATGAGCAGTTCTTC. Protein: CASSLMDEQFF.

This clonotype was picked up a small number of times. The rearrangement joins TRBV28 to TRBJ2-4; 10 bases are shared with TRBD1. The CDR3 spans 16 residues. Germline-derived CDR1 and CDR2 are MDHEN and SYDVKM. The junction had 13 bases not matched to a gene; V was cut back by 6 bases and J by 8 bases. The CDR3 nucleotides read TGTGCCAGCAGCCTTTATCCGGGACAGGGGTTAGACATTCAGTACTTC. Protein product: CASSLYPGQGLDIQYF.

The chain recombines TRBV12-3 or TRBV12-4 with TRBJ2-2, with 9 nucleotides matching TRBD1. The CDR3 is made up of 15 amino acids. The V gene end was trimmed by 6 bases and the J gene end by 5 bases; junction bases not matched to a gene: 7. The CDR3 bases are TGTGCCAGCAGACCAAGGACAGGGGTTACCGGGGAGCTGTTTTTT. As protein: CASRPRTGVTGELFF.

This clonotype appeared many times. The V and J genes are TRBV10-3 and TRBJ1-4, with D tentatively TRBD1 (5 bases). The CDR3 extends over 13 amino acids. The V end lost 10 bases, the J end lost 3 bases, and 12 bases lay between the germline ends. The germline gives CDR1 ENHRY, CDR2 SYGVKD. The CDR3 loop is CATWDGSNEKLFF. DNA of the CDR3: TGTGCCACTTGGGACGGATCTAATGAAAAACTGTTTTTT.

This clonotype has just a few counts. The chain's CDR3 is CASSLDRTGWQETQYF. In DNA, the CDR3 is TGTGCCAGCAGCTTAGACCGGACAGGGTGGCAAGAGACCCAGTACTTC. V and J are TRBV7-9 and TRBJ2-5; 8 bases are shared with TRBD1. Germline V gene sequence: CDR1 SEHNR, CDR2 FQNEAQ (reference sequence). V dropped 1 base and J dropped 2; count of bases not matched to a gene: 6. The CDR3 has 16 residues.

The rearrangement links TRBV6-2 or TRBV6-3 to TRBJ2-5; D might be TRBD2 (7 bases). The germline V and J ends were trimmed by 7 bases and 5 bases, with 17 bases remaining between them. Germline V gene data show CDR1 as MNHEY and CDR2 as SVGEGT. The CDR3 spans 14 residues. The CDR3 spells CASIPRGAWETQYF. CDR3 coding DNA: TGTGCCAGCATCCCCCGGGGGGCCTGGGAGACCCAGTACTTC.

The genes are TRBV10-3 and TRBJ1-2; D gene ambiguous. Germline CDR1 and CDR2: ENHRY and SYGVKD. V lost 0 bases to trimming and J lost 10 bases, with 9 bases between them. The CDR3 covers 12 residues. CDR3 in amino acids: CAISESLTLYTF. CDR3 DNA: TGTGCCATCAGTGAGTCGTTAACTCTCTACACCTTC.

V is TRBV9 and J is TRBJ2-5; 10 nucleotides match TRBD2. This CDR3 contains 18 residues. Trimming took 2 bases from V and 2 from J; bases not matched to a gene: 12. From germline, CDR1 is SGDLS and CDR2 YYNGEE. The DNA of the CDR3 is TGTGCCAGCAGCGTCGGGGGTAGCGGGGGGTCACAACAAGAGACCCAGTACTTC. Amino acids: CASSVGGSGGSQQETQYF.

DNA for the CDR3: TGCAGCGTTGAAAGAGGCGGTTTCACAGATACGCAGTATTTT. It yields the protein CSVERGGFTDTQYF. The chain recombines TRBV29-1 with TRBJ2-3; D not certain. The CDR3 is 14 residues long. Looked up from germline, CDR1 is SQVTM and CDR2 is ANQGSEA. V was cut by 2 bases and J by 2 bases, with 11 bases left in between.

This sequence joins TRBV5-5 and TRBJ1-5; possibly TRBD1 for D (5 bases). The CDR3 is 14 residues long. Trimming stripped 2 bases from V and 5 bases from J, with 11 bases between. Germline loops: CDR1 SGHKS, CDR2 YYEKEE (reference sequence). CDR3 nucleotides: TGTGCCAGCAGCTTCCGGGGGAGTGATCAGCCCCAGCATTTT. This encodes CASSFRGSDQPQHF.

This clonotype was seen a few times. The chain has TRBV5-1 and TRBJ2-5; 10 positions agree with TRBD1. The germline gives CDR1 SGHRS, CDR2 YFSETQ. J gave up 3 bases and V 0 bases, and 5 bases lay outside the gene matches. The CDR3 length is 16 residues. CDR3 loop: CASSLVDRGSEETQYF. CDR3 bases: TGCGCCAGCAGCTTGGTGGACAGGGGGTCGGAAGAGACCCAGTACTTC.

CDR3 amino acids: CASSLVPGSQETQYF. For the CDR3, the DNA is TGCGCCAGCAGCTTGGTCCCAGGGAGTCAAGAGACCCAGTACTTC. The rearrangement links TRBV5-1 to TRBJ2-5; TRBD1 or TRBD2 may be the D gene (5 bases each). The CDR3 runs to 15 residues. Trimming left V 0 bases short and J 2 bases short, with 11 bases between. Germline V gene sequence: CDR1 SGHRS, CDR2 YFSETQ.

The chain recombines TRBV4-1 with TRBJ1-5, with D possibly being TRBD1 (5 bases). The CDR3 is 17 residues long. V gave up 1 base and J gave up 2 bases, with 15 bases separating them. The germline CDR1 and CDR2 sequences are MGHRA and YSYEKL. As DNA, the CDR3 is TGCGCCAGCAGCCAAGGTCGGCAGGGACTACGCAATCAGCCCCAGCATTTT. As protein: CASSQGRQGLRNQPQHF.

This clonotype occurred many times. This chain links TRBV28 with TRBJ2-5; D is undetermined. This CDR3 is built from 14 residues. CDR1 is MDHEN, CDR2 SYDVKM, per germline. Trimming stripped 2 bases from V and 1 base from J, with 8 bases between. CDR3 region: CASSLARLQETQYF. The CDR3, as DNA: TGTGCCAGCAGTTTAGCCAGGCTCCAAGAGACCCAGTACTTC.